The T cell receptor (beta chain) described here comes from a study of vaccination and CD4 T cells after COVID-19. Cultured CD4+ T-cell DNA underwent Oncomine TCR Beta short-read sequencing. One entry per CDR3 protein, called by TCRdb with MiXCR from the PCR reads. The sample records around 9,100 distinct CDR3 sequences, roughly three fifths being singletons. Treatment given: roughly 10-day PBMC culture with coronavirus spike peptide pools or control peptides (ViraFEST assay). As for this clonotype: Antigen: not known.

Deletions cut 0 bases from V and 0 bases from J, with 13 bases between. The CDR3 sequence is 18 residues long. Germline V CDR1 and CDR2: SGHNT, YYREEE (reference sequence). The chain has TRBV5-4 and TRBJ2-6, with D unclear. Sequenced material: cultured CD4+ T cells from blood, taken after SARS-CoV-2 vaccination. The origin of this receptor is a human donor with COVID-19. Here the CDR3 DNA reads TGTGCCAGCAGCTTGGCCGTGGGGTTTGGCTCTGGGGCCAACGTCCTGACTTTC. Amino acids: CASSLAVGFGSGANVLTF.